A single sample gave rise to the 21 T cell receptor beta chains below, sequenced in a study of blood T cell repertoires in COVID-19. Method: immunoSEQ multiplex PCR; TCRdb's copy keeps in-frame clones and lacks some. The repertoire holds more than 150,000 clones, with around 91% as singletons. Specimen: peripheral blood. These receptors all come from a man aged 50 or older with acute or convalescent COVID-19.

The chain combines TRBV5-1 with TRBJ2-7; 7 positions agree with TRBD1. Looked up from germline, CDR1 is SGHRS and CDR2 is YFSETQ. The ends lost 2 bases at V and 3 bases at J; junction bases unmatched: 2. This CDR3 is built from 13 residues. CDR3 bases: TGCGCCAGCAGCTTCGACAGGGACTACGAGCAGTACGTC. It translates to CASSFDRDYEQYV.

This clone has a single count. V and J are TRBV7-8 and TRBJ2-2; possibly TRBD2 for D (5 bases). In germline, CDR1 is SGHVS, CDR2 FQNEAQ. V lost 4 bases to trimming and J lost 2 bases, with 11 bases between them. The CDR3 is made up of 15 amino acids. CDR3 DNA: TGTGCCAGCAGCTCCATGGGAGTAAACACCGGGGAGCTGTTTTTT. Translation: CASSSMGVNTGELFF. Supplemented by reference TRBV7-8 and TRBJ2-2, the full variable domain reads GAGVSQSPRYKVAKRGQDVALRCDPISGHVSLFWYQQALGQGPEFLTYFQNEAQLDKSGLPSDRFFAERPEGSVSTLKIQRTQQEDSAVYLCASSSMGVNTGELFFGEGSRLTVL.

The DNA of the CDR3 is TGTGCCAGCAGCTGGTCGAGAAATGAGCAGTTCTTC. It encodes CASSWSRNEQFF. The V call is TRBV6-2 or TRBV6-3, the J call TRBJ2-1; D not resolved. V lost 6 bases, J lost 7 bases, and 10 bases lay in between. CDR1 is MNHEY and CDR2 is SVGEGT in the germline V gene. The CDR3 spans 12 residues.

The chain has TRBV19 and TRBJ1-5; D unresolved. The germline V gene has CDR1 LNHDA and CDR2 SQIVND (reference sequence). There are 14 residues in the CDR3. Trimming took 0 bases from V and 4 from J, leaving 7 bases between them. The CDR3 region has the DNA TGTGCCAGTAGTATAGATTTCCCGAATCAGCCCCAGCATTTT. Translating gives CASSIDFPNQPQHF.

The chain employs TRBV28 and TRBJ1-2; D remains unclear. V was cut by 3 bases and J by 5 bases, with 10 bases left in between. This CDR3 is built from 13 residues. Germline V gene lookup returns CDR1 MDHEN and CDR2 SYDVKM. The CDR3 reads CASSFSYDYGYTF. In nucleotides, the CDR3 is TGTGCCAGCAGTTTTAGCTATGATTATGGCTACACCTTC.

The chain couples TRBV11-2 to TRBJ1-5; weak D call: TRBD1 (5 bases). The CDR3 consists of 13 residues. Trimming removed 5 bases from V and 7 bases from J, with 12 bases in between. CDR1 is SGHAT and CDR2 is FQNNGV in the germline V gene. CDR3 sequence reads: CASSQGRNQPQHF. CDR3 bases: TGTGCCAGCAGCCAGGGCCGAAACCAGCCCCAGCATTTT. Full variable domain (rest looked up from reference TRBV11-2 and TRBJ1-5): EAGVAQSPRYKIIEKRQSVAFWCNPISGHATLYWYQQILGQGPKLLIQFQNNGVVDDSQLPKDRFSAERLKGVDSTLKIQPAKLEDSAVYLCASSQGRNQPQHFGDGTRLSIL.

The chain uses TRBV4-2 and TRBJ1-5; 11 bases fit TRBD1. V shed 4 bases, J shed 6 bases, and the junction held 8 bases outside the gene matches. Germline V gene data show CDR1 as LGHNA and CDR2 as YNFKEQ. CDR3 size: 16 residues. CDR3 sequence (DNA): TGTGCCAGCAGCCGATTGGGACAGGGGGTGGGTCAGCCCCAGCATTTT. Protein sequence: CASSRLGQGVGQPQHF.

The chain has TRBV5-1 and TRBJ2-2; the D is unclear. CDR3 size: 16 residues. V was pared by 8 bases and J by 0 bases, with 17 bases between. From germline, CDR1 is SGHRS and CDR2 YFSETQ. In DNA, the CDR3 is TGCGCCAGTAACTCCGATGGCGAGGCGAACACCGGGGAGCTGTTTTTT. This codes for CASNSDGEANTGELFF.

The chain carries TRBV18 and TRBJ1-3; no firm D call. The CDR3 covers 16 residues. Trimming cost V 3 bases and J 1 base, with 13 bases left between them. Germline lookup yields CDR1 KGHSH and CDR2 LQKENI. The CDR3 protein is CASSPEEKSSGNTIYF. CDR3 in DNA: TGTGCCAGCTCACCTGAAGAGAAGTCGTCTGGAAACACCATATATTTT.

The V gene is TRBV5-1, the J gene TRBJ1-4; tentatively, D is TRBD1 (5 bases). Trimming stripped 3 bases from V and 3 bases from J, with 9 bases between. CDR1 and CDR2 from the germline V gene are SGHRS and YFSETQ. This CDR3 is 14 amino acids long. The CDR3 DNA sequence: TGCGCCAGCAGCTCGGGACTTCCTAATGAAAAACTGTTTTTT. It yields the protein CASSSGLPNEKLFF.

V gene TRBV18 combines with J gene TRBJ1-1; D is undetermined. The germline CDR1 and CDR2 sequences are KGHSH and LQKENI. CDR3 size: 13 residues. The V end lost 4 bases, the J end lost 1 base, and 7 bases lay between the germline ends. CDR3 region: CASSLSENTEAFF. The CDR3 bases are TGTGCCAGCTCACTCTCAGAGAACACTGAAGCTTTCTTT.

Written as DNA, the CDR3 is TGTGCCAGTAGCCCCCGGGACAGGTACTATAGCAATCAGCCCCAGCATTTT. It encodes CASSPRDRYYSNQPQHF. This chain links TRBV19 with TRBJ1-5, with 8 bases identical to TRBD1. V dropped 6 bases and J dropped 0; count of bases not matched to a gene: 10. The germline gives CDR1 LNHDA, CDR2 SQIVND (reference sequence). The CDR3 spans 17 residues.

This clone was recorded once. The rearrangement links TRBV11-2 to TRBJ1-3; no reliable D call. Germline-derived CDR1 and CDR2 are SGHAT and FQNNGV. The germline V and J ends were trimmed by 1 base and 0 bases, with 7 bases remaining between them. The CDR3 covers 15 residues. CDR3 sequence: CASSLAVYSGNTIYF. The CDR3 bases are TGTGCCAGCAGCTTAGCTGTATACTCTGGAAACACCATATATTTT.

The chain combines TRBV6-1 with TRBJ1-5; D is undetermined. CDR1 is MNHNS, CDR2 SASEGT, per germline. V lost 1 base and J 0 bases, leaving 7 bases between the germline ends. This CDR3 has 15 residues. The CDR3 DNA is TGTGCCAGCAGTGAAGTCAGTTATAGCAATCAGCCCCAGCATTTT. Translation gives CASSEVSYSNQPQHF.

This clone was counted a single time. V usage is TRBV29-1 and J usage is TRBJ1-2; D not resolved. V lost 7 bases and J 7 bases, leaving 22 bases between the germline ends. CDR1 is SQVTM and CDR2 is ANQGSEA in the germline V gene. The CDR3 runs to 14 residues. Here the CDR3 DNA reads TGCAGCGCTGACCACCCGTCGGGGTTGGGTGGCTACACCTTC. It specifies CSADHPSGLGGYTF.

This clone was counted a few times. The V gene is TRBV6-5, the J gene TRBJ1-5; 10 nucleotides agree with TRBD1. CDR1 MNHEY and CDR2 SVGAGI come from the germline V gene. Trimming removed 6 bases from V and 7 bases from J; junction bases left unmatched: 3. CDR3 length: 13 residues. The CDR3 reads CASRTGGWQPQHF. The CDR3 nucleotides read TGTGCCAGCAGGACAGGGGGCTGGCAGCCCCAGCATTTT.

The rearrangement uses TRBV10-1 and TRBJ2-7; TRBD2 matches 11 bases. This CDR3 comprises 15 residues. The ends lost 2 bases at V and 6 bases at J; junction bases unmatched: 6. Germline-derived CDR1 and CDR2 are WNHNN and SYGVQD (reference sequence). Here the CDR3 reads CASSEATSGKGEQYF. CDR3 sequence (DNA): TGCGCCAGCAGTGAGGCGACTAGCGGGAAGGGCGAGCAGTACTTC.

V gene TRBV4-3 combines with J gene TRBJ2-1; 10 nucleotides line up with TRBD1. Germline V gene lookup returns CDR1 LGHNA and CDR2 YSLEER. V trimming: 4 bases; J trimming: 0 bases; junction bases outside the gene matches: 3. The CDR3 loop spans 16 amino acids. The CDR3 reads CASSRDRGPSYNEQFF. The DNA for the CDR3 is TGCGCCAGCAGCCGAGACAGGGGGCCCTCCTACAATGAGCAGTTCTTC.

V and J are TRBV2 and TRBJ2-3; TRBD1 matches at 9 bases. Unmatched junction bases numbered 7, after V lost 5 bases and J lost 10 bases. CDR3 length: 13 residues. Germline values: CDR1 SNHLY, CDR2 FYNNEI. The CDR3 sequence is CASSPGTGQAQYF. In DNA form, the CDR3 reads TGTGCCAGCAGTCCCGGGACAGGGCAAGCGCAGTATTTT.

The CDR3 loop reads CASRGLAGTDTQYF. CDR3 nucleotides: TGTGCCAGCAGGGGACTAGCCGGCACAGATACGCAGTATTTT. This rearrangement joins TRBV27 to TRBJ2-3, with TRBD2 identical over 9 bases. Germline-derived CDR1 and CDR2 are MNHEY and SMNVEV (reference sequence). V trimming: 6 bases; J trimming: 1 base; junction bases outside the gene matches: 2. The CDR3 has 14 residues.

This chain joins TRBV27 and TRBJ1-2; 9 bases line up with TRBD1. Looked up from germline, CDR1 is MNHEY and CDR2 is SMNVEV (reference sequence). J gave up 7 bases and V 8 bases, and 14 bases lay outside the gene matches. The CDR3 spans 15 residues. The CDR3 DNA is TGTGCCAGCGCAGCCCCCGGGACAGGGAAAGGTGGCTACACCTTC. This translates into CASAAPGTGKGGYTF.